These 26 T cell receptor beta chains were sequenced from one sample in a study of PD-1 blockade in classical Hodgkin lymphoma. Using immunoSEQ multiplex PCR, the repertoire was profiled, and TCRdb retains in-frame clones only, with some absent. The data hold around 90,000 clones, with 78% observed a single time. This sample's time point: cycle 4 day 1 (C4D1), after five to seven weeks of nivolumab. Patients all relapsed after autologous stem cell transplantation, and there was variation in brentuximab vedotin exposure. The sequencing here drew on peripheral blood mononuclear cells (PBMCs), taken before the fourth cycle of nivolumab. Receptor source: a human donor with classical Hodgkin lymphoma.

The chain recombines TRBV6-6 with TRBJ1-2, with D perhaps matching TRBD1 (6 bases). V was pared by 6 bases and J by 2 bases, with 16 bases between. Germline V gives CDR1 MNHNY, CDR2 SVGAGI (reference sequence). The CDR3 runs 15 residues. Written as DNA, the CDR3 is TGTGCCAGCAGGATATATGGGGGGGCCAACTATGGCTACACCTTC. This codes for CASRIYGGANYGYTF.

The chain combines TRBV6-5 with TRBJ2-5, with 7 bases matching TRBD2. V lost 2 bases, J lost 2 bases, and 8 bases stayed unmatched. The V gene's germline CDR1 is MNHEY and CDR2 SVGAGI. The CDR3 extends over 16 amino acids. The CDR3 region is CASSYLPGGLQETQYF. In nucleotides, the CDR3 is TGTGCCAGCAGTTACCTTCCGGGAGGCCTTCAAGAGACCCAGTACTTC.

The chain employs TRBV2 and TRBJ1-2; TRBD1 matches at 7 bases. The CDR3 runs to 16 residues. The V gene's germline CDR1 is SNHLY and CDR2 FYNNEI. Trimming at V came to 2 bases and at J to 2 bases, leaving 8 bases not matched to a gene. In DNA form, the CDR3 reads TGTGCCAGCAGTGAATTCACAGGGGCTTCCAACTATGGCTACACCTTC. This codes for CASSEFTGASNYGYTF.

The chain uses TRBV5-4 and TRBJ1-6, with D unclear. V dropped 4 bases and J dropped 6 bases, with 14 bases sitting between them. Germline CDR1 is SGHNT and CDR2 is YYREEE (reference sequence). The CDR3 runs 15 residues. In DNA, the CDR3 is TGTGCCAGCAGCCCCGATCCGGGTCTTAATTCACCCCTCCACTTT. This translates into CASSPDPGLNSPLHF. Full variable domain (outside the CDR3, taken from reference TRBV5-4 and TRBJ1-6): ETGVTQSPTHLIKTRGQQVTLRCSSQSGHNTVSWYQQALGQGPQFIFQYYREEENGRGNFPPRFSGLQFPNYSSELNVNALELDDSALYLCASSPDPGLNSPLHFGNGTRLTVT.

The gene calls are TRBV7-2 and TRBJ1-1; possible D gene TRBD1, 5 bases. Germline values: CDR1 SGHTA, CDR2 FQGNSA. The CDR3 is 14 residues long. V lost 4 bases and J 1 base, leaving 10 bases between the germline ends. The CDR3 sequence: CASSSQGPNTEAFF. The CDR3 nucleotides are TGTGCCAGCAGCTCCCAGGGTCCGAACACTGAAGCTTTCTTT.

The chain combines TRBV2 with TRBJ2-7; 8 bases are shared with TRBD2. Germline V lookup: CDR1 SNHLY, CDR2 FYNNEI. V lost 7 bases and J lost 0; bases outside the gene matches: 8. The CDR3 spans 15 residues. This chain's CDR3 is CASTGGGFNSYEQYF. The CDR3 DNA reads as TGTGCCAGCACCGGGGGGGGGTTCAACTCCTACGAGCAGTACTTC.

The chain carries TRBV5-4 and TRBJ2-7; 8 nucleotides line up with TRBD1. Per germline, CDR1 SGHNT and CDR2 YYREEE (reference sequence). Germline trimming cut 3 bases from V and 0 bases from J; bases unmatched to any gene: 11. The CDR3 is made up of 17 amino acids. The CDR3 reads CASSSPDRGLGSYEQYF. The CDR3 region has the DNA TGTGCCAGCAGCTCCCCTGACAGGGGATTGGGCTCCTACGAGCAGTACTTC.

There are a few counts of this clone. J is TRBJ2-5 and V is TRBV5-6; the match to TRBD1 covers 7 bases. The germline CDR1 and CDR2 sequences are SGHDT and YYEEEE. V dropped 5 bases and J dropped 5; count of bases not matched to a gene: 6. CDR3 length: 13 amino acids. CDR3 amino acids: CASSWGQSETQYF. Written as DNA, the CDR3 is TGTGCCAGCAGTTGGGGACAGTCGGAGACCCAGTACTTC. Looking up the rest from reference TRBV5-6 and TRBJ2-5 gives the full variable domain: DAGVTQSPTHLIKTRGQQVTLRCSPKSGHDTVSWYQQALGQGPQFIFQYYEEEERQRGNFPDRFSGHQFPNYSSELNVNALLLGDSALYLCASSWGQSETQYFGPGTRLLVL.

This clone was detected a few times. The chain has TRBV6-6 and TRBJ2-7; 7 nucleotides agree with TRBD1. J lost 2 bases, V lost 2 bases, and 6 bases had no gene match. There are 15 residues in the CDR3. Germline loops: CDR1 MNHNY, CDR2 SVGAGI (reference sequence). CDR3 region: CASSYDRQGPYEQYF. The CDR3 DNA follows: TGTGCCAGCAGTTACGATAGACAGGGCCCCTACGAGCAGTACTTC.

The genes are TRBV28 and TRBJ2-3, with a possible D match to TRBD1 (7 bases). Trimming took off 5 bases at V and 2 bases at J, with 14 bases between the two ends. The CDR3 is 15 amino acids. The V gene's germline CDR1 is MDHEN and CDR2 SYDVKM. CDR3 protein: CASSGRDRATDTQYF. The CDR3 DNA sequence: TGTGCCAGCAGTGGGCGGGACAGAGCCACAGATACGCAGTATTTT.

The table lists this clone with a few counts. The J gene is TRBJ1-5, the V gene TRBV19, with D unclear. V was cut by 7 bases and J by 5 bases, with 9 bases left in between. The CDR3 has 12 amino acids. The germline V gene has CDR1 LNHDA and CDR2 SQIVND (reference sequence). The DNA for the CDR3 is TGTGCCAGTAATATCCAGGATCAGCCCCAGCATTTT. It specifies CASNIQDQPQHF. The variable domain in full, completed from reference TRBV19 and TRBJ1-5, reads DGGITQSPKYLFRKEGQNVTLSCEQNLNHDAMYWYRQDPGQGLRLIYYSQIVNDFQKGDIAEGYSVSREKKESFPLTVTSAQKNPTAFYLCASNIQDQPQHFGDGTRLSIL.

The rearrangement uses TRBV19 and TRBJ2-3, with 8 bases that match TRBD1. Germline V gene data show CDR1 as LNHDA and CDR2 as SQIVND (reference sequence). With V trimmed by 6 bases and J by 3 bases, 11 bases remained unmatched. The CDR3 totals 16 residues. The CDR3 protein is CASRTGTGRRTDTQYF. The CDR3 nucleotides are TGTGCCAGTAGGACAGGGACAGGTCGGAGGACAGATACGCAGTATTTT. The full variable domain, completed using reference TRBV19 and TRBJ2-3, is DGGITQSPKYLFRKEGQNVTLSCEQNLNHDAMYWYRQDPGQGLRLIYYSQIVNDFQKGDIAEGYSVSREKKESFPLTVTSAQKNPTAFYLCASRTGTGRRTDTQYFGPGTRLTVL.

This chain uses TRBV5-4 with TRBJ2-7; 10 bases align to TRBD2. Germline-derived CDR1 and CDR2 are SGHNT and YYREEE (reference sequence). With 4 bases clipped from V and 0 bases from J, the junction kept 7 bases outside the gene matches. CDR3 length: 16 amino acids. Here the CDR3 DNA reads TGTGCCAGCAGCCCGACTAGCGGGCTCAACTCCTACGAGCAGTACTTC. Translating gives CASSPTSGLNSYEQYF.

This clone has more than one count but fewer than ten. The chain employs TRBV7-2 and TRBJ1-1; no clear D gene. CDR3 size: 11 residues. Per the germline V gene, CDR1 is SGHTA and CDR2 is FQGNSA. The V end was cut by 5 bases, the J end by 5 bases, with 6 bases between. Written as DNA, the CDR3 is TGTGCCAGCAGCAGAGGGACTGAAGCTTTCTTT. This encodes CASSRGTEAFF.

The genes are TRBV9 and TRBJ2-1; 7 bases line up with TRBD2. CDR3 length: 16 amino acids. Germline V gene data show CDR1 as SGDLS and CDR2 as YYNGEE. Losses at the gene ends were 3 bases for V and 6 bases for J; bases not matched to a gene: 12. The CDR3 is CASSGIGGKPSNEQFF. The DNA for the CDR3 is TGTGCCAGCAGCGGGATCGGGGGGAAACCGAGCAATGAGCAGTTCTTC.

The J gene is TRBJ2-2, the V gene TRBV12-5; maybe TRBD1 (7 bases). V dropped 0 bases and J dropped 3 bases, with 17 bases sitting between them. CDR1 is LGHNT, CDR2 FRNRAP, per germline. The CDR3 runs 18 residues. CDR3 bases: TGTGCTAGTGGTTTGGTACGACTAGGGGGACAGTACACCGGGGAGCTGTTTTTT. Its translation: CASGLVRLGGQYTGELFF.

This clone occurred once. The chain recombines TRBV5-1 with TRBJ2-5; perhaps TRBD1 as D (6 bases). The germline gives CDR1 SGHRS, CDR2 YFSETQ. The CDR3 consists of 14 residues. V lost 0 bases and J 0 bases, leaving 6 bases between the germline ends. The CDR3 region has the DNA TGCGCCAGCAGCTTGGGGACAGACCAAGAGACCCAGTACTTC. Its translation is CASSLGTDQETQYF.

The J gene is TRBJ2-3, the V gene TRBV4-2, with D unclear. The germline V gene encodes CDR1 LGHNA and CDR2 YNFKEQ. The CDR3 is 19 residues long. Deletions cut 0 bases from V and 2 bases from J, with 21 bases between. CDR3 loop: CASSQDSSRPAVFTDTQYF. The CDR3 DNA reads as TGTGCCAGCAGCCAAGATAGTAGTCGCCCCGCAGTGTTCACAGATACGCAGTATTTT.

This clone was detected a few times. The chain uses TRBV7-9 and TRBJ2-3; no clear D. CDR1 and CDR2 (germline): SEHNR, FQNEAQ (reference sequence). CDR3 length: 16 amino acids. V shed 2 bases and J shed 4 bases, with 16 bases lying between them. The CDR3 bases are TGTGCCAGCAGCTTACTAACGGCGGACGTAGCAGATACGCAGTATTTT. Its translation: CASSLLTADVADTQYF.

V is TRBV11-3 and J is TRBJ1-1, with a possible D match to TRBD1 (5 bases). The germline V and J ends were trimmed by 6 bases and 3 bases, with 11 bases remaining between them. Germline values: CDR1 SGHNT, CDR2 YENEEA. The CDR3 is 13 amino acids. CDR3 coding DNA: TGTGCCAGCAGTCTCTTGGGGGACACTGAAGCTTTCTTT. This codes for CASSLLGDTEAFF.

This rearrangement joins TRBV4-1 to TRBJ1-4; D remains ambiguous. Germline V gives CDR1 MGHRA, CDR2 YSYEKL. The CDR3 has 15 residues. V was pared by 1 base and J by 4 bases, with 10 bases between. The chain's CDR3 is CASSQVRHFNEKLFF. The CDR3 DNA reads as TGCGCCAGCAGCCAAGTCCGCCACTTTAATGAAAAACTGTTTTTT.

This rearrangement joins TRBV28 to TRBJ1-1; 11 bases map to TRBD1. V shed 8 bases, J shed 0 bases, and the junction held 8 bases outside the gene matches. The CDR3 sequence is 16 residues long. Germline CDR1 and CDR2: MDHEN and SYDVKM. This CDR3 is CASLQGTGGMNTEAFF. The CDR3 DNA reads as TGTGCCAGCCTACAGGGGACAGGGGGAATGAACACTGAAGCTTTCTTT.

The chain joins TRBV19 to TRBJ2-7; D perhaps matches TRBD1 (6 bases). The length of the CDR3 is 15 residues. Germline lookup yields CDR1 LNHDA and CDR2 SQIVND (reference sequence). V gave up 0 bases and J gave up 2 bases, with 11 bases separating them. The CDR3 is CASSIDQQGTYEQYF. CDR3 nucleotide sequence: TGTGCCAGTAGTATAGACCAACAGGGAACCTACGAGCAGTACTTC.

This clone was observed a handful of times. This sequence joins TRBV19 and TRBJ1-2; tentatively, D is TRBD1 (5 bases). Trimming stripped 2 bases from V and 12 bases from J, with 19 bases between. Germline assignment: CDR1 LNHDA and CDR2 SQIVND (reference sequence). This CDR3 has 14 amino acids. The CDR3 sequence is CASSIRDSTPGNTF. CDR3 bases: TGTGCCAGTAGTATAAGAGACAGTACCCCGGGGAACACCTTC.

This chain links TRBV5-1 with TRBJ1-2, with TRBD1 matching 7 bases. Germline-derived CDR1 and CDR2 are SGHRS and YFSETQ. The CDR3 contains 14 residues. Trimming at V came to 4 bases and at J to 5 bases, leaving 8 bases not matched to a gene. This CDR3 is CASSVTPGGYGYTF. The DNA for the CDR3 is TGCGCCAGCAGCGTAACGCCAGGGGGGTATGGCTACACCTTC.

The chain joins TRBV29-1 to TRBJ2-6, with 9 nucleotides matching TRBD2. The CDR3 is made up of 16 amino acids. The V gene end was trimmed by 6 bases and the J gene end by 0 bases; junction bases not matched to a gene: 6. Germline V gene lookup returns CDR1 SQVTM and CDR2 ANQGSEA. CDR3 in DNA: TGCAGCGTAAGACTAGCGGAGAGCTCTGGGGCCAACGTCCTGACTTTC. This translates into CSVRLAESSGANVLTF.